These 27 T cell receptor beta chains share one sample of origin, sequenced in a study of CD8+ T cells in alopecia areata. Isolated RNA was reverse transcribed into cDNA used as the sequencing template. TCRdb's table, derived via immunoSEQ multiplex PCR, lists solely in-frame clones and lacks some. The sample includes some 240,000 clones, under 75% seen only once; the top ten take about 1.6%. The treatment denotes: oral pan-JAK inhibitor, 5-10 mg twice daily. The source material was CD4+ T cells sorted from blood, sampled at week 4, from a patient treated with tofacitinib. The receptors derive from a human donor with alopecia areata.

The V and J genes are TRBV7-2 and TRBJ1-1; D remains unclear. Germline loops: CDR1 SGHTA, CDR2 FQGNSA. The length of the CDR3 is 11 residues. With 6 bases removed from V and 2 bases from J, the gap between germline ends came to 4 bases. The CDR3 loop is CASRENTEAFF. CDR3 nucleotide sequence: TGTGCCAGCAGGGAAAACACTGAAGCTTTCTTT.

The chain couples TRBV4-1 to TRBJ1-5; D is unclear. The germline V gene encodes CDR1 MGHRA and CDR2 YSYEKL. Trimming stripped 1 base from V and 5 bases from J, with 6 bases between. This CDR3 has 13 residues. The CDR3 region is CASSQAGDQPQHF. The CDR3 coding sequence is TGCGCCAGCAGCCAAGCCGGGGATCAGCCCCAGCATTTT.

This clone was counted only a few times. This chain joins TRBV29-1 and TRBJ2-4; D ambiguous. CDR1 SQVTM and CDR2 ANQGSEA come from the germline V gene. Trimming cost V 2 bases and J 9 bases, with 8 bases left between them. The CDR3 extends over 11 amino acids. The CDR3 region has the DNA TGCAGCGTTGAAAAGGAGACCATTCAGTACTTC. Translated, it gives CSVEKETIQYF.

This clone showed up just a few times. This chain links TRBV10-3 with TRBJ2-7; tentative D call: TRBD2 (6 bases). From germline, CDR1 is ENHRY and CDR2 SYGVKD. This CDR3 region has 18 residues. V was cut by 6 bases and J by 2 bases, with 26 bases left in between. In nucleotides, the CDR3 is TGTGCCATCAGCGGTGCCACACTTAAGAGGAGGGAGACCTACGAGCAGTACTTC. The encoded protein is CAISGATLKRRETYEQYF.

V usage is TRBV4-3 and J usage is TRBJ1-2; possible D gene TRBD1, 5 bases. The CDR3 length is 14 residues. Trimming left V 3 bases short and J 4 bases short, with 12 bases between. In germline, CDR1 is LGHNA, CDR2 YSLEER. In nucleotides, the CDR3 is TGCGCCAGCAGCCAGAACAGGAGGACCTATGGCTACACCTTC. Translation gives CASSQNRRTYGYTF.

This chain links TRBV7-8 with TRBJ1-1, with no clear D. This CDR3 comprises 15 residues. Germline V gene data show CDR1 as SGHVS and CDR2 as FQNEAQ. Between the trimmed V and J ends, which lost 2 bases and 3 bases, there was a span of 13 bases. The DNA of the CDR3 is TGTGCCAGCAGCTTAAGGGAAGGTGTGGACACTGAAGCTTTCTTT. Protein: CASSLREGVDTEAFF.

This clone was detected only once. The chain carries TRBV15 and TRBJ1-1, with 7 bases matching TRBD1. CDR1 is LNHNV and CDR2 is YYDKDF in the germline V gene (reference sequence). After removal of 0 bases from V and 0 bases from J, the junction contained 7 bases not matched to a gene. This CDR3 spans 17 amino acids. CDR3 DNA: TGTGCCACCAGCAGAGATGGGGGACAGATCCTGAACACTGAAGCTTTCTTT. This sequence encodes CATSRDGGQILNTEAFF.

This clone was counted a few times. The gene calls are TRBV27 and TRBJ2-2, with 9 nucleotides matching TRBD2. Per the germline V gene, CDR1 is MNHEY and CDR2 is SMNVEV (reference sequence). CDR3 size: 16 residues. The V and J ends lost 4 bases and 7 bases, in that order; junction bases with no gene match: 10. CDR3 region: CASSSGLAYGHGELFF. For the CDR3, the DNA is TGTGCCAGCAGTTCCGGACTAGCGTACGGTCACGGGGAGCTGTTTTTT.

V gene TRBV29-1 combines with J gene TRBJ2-7, with 8 bases matching TRBD1. This CDR3 has 14 residues. Losses at the gene ends were 7 bases for V and 4 bases for J; bases not matched to a gene: 12. CDR1 is SQVTM, CDR2 ANQGSEA, per germline. CDR3 in DNA: TGCAGCGCAATCCTTCCGGGACAGGCGTACGAGCAGTACTTC. As protein: CSAILPGQAYEQYF.

The rearrangement joins TRBV2 to TRBJ1-1; tentatively, D is TRBD1 (6 bases). Germline CDR1 reads SNHLY; CDR2 reads FYNNEI. Trimming cost V 6 bases and J 1 base, with 15 bases left between them. The CDR3 has 15 residues. The CDR3 protein is CASRAGRGQNTEAFF. CDR3 coding DNA: TGTGCCAGCAGGGCGGGGCGGGGACAGAACACTGAAGCTTTCTTT.

The chain has TRBV30 and TRBJ1-5; D is perhaps TRBD1 (5 bases). V lost 4 bases to trimming and J lost 5 bases, with 12 bases between them. The CDR3 has 13 amino acids. The germline CDR1 and CDR2 sequences are GTSNPN and SVGIG (reference sequence). The chain's CDR3 is CAWNGGGDQPQHF. DNA of the CDR3: TGTGCCTGGAACGGGGGAGGGGATCAGCCCCAGCATTTT.

The V call is TRBV5-1, the J call TRBJ1-2; unclear D gene. The CDR3 totals 12 residues. Trimming stripped 0 bases from V and 14 bases from J, with 14 bases between. The germline CDR1 and CDR2 sequences are SGHRS and YFSETQ. CDR3 in amino acids: CASSLDLTGFTF. The CDR3 DNA follows: TGCGCCAGCAGCTTGGATCTTACGGGGTTTACCTTC.

The chain is built from TRBV29-1 and TRBJ2-2; D call uncertain. The CDR3 loop spans 13 amino acids. Trimming removed 4 bases at V and 2 bases at J, with 8 bases between. Germline CDR1 and CDR2: SQVTM and ANQGSEA. For the CDR3, the DNA is TGCAGCGTTGTGTCGGGCAACACCGGGGAGCTGTTTTTT. Its protein product is CSVVSGNTGELFF.

V usage is TRBV27 and J usage is TRBJ2-7; 7 bases fit TRBD1. This CDR3 is 15 amino acids long. V lost 2 bases and J lost 4; bases outside the gene matches: 8. From germline, CDR1 is MNHEY and CDR2 SMNVEV (reference sequence). The CDR3 DNA is TGTGCCAGCAGTTTAAGGGGGACAGTTCGGTACGAGCAGTACTTC. This translates into CASSLRGTVRYEQYF.

This clone was seen only a few times. The chain recombines TRBV7-2 with TRBJ1-2; D perhaps matches TRBD1 (6 bases). V lost 1 base and J 4 bases, leaving 13 bases between the germline ends. The CDR3 spans 15 residues. CDR1 is SGHTA, CDR2 FQGNSA, per germline. CDR3 loop: CASSLDTGLTYGYTF. CDR3 coding DNA: TGTGCCAGCAGCTTAGATACAGGGCTAACCTATGGCTACACCTTC.

The chain employs TRBV2 and TRBJ2-2; TRBD2 matches 7 bases. The CDR3 consists of 14 residues. CDR1 SNHLY and CDR2 FYNNEI come from the germline V gene. V lost 8 bases, J lost 4 bases, and 7 bases stayed unmatched. CDR3 loop: CASSPAGITGELFF. The CDR3 DNA follows: TGTGCCAGCTCGCCAGCGGGGATCACCGGGGAGCTGTTTTTT. The variable domain in full, with the rest retrieved from reference TRBV2 and TRBJ2-2, is EPEVTQTPSHQVTQMGQEVILRCVPISNHLYFYWYRQILGQKVEFLVSFYNNEISEKSEIFDDQFSVERPDGSNFTLKIRSTKLEDSAMYFCASSPAGITGELFFGEGSRLTVL.

This clone was counted at least ten times. The chain couples TRBV7-7 to TRBJ1-4; D is unclear. There are 13 residues in the CDR3. Germline lookup yields CDR1 SSHAT and CDR2 FNYEAQ (reference sequence). Trimming shortened V by 5 bases and J by 8 bases, and 12 bases separated the two germline ends. The CDR3, as DNA: TGTGCCAGCAGCCCTAGCCCGGGAGAAAAACTGTTTTTT. Its protein product is CASSPSPGEKLFF.

The V call is TRBV27, the J call TRBJ1-1; no clear D gene. Germline assignment: CDR1 MNHEY and CDR2 SMNVEV (reference sequence). Trimming took 5 bases from V and 4 from J, leaving 8 bases between them. The CDR3 contains 12 residues. The CDR3 DNA sequence: TGTGCCAGCAGTAGAGTGGGCACTGAAGCTTTCTTT. It codes for CASSRVGTEAFF.

This clone has only a few counts. This chain uses TRBV25-1 with TRBJ1-6; no firm D call. Between the trimmed V and J ends, which lost 6 bases and 6 bases, there was a span of 9 bases. Germline-derived CDR1 and CDR2 are MGHDK and SYGVNS. This CDR3 contains 13 residues. CDR3 residues: CASSGGFNSPLHF. As DNA, the CDR3 is TGTGCCAGCAGCGGAGGGTTTAATTCACCCCTCCACTTT.

The chain uses TRBV5-6 and TRBJ1-2; no firm D call. V lost 5 bases and J lost 12, with 20 bases in between. Germline assignment: CDR1 SGHDT and CDR2 YYEEEE. CDR3 length: 13 amino acids. The CDR3 region is CASRANGPTGHTF. The CDR3 DNA is TGTGCCAGCAGAGCCAACGGTCCCACCGGACACACCTTC.

V is TRBV29-1 and J is TRBJ1-4; no firm D call. Germline loops: CDR1 SQVTM, CDR2 ANQGSEA. V gave up 5 bases and J gave up 0 bases, with 7 bases separating them. CDR3 length equals 13 residues. The CDR3 loop reads CSVNSPTNEKLFF. The CDR3 region has the DNA TGCAGCGTTAATAGCCCAACTAATGAAAAACTGTTTTTT.

The chain combines TRBV2 with TRBJ1-2; a possible D gene is TRBD1 (6 bases). The CDR3 covers 14 residues. Germline V lookup: CDR1 SNHLY, CDR2 FYNNEI. Trimming removed 6 bases from V and 7 bases from J, with 18 bases in between. The CDR3 bases are TGTGCCAGCAGCCTCCAAGGAGGGGGGCCTGGCTACACCTTC. As protein: CASSLQGGGPGYTF.

The V call is TRBV4-1, the J call TRBJ2-7; 11 bases fit TRBD2. The CDR3 consists of 17 residues. V dropped 1 base and J dropped 0; count of bases not matched to a gene: 5. Germline assignment: CDR1 MGHRA and CDR2 YSYEKL. CDR3 in DNA: TGCGCCAGCAGCCAAGCACGACTAGCGGGGACCTCCTACGAGCAGTACTTC. This translates into CASSQARLAGTSYEQYF.

This chain links TRBV27 with TRBJ1-2; D gene uncertain. CDR3 size: 14 residues. V was clipped by 5 bases and J by 8 bases, with 18 bases between them. Germline loops: CDR1 MNHEY, CDR2 SMNVEV (reference sequence). DNA for the CDR3: TGTGCCAGCAGTGTAAAAGCGGGCCTTGGAGGCTACACCTTC. Translating it yields CASSVKAGLGGYTF.

This clone appeared a few times. The chain is built from TRBV30 and TRBJ1-2; tentatively, D is TRBD1 (5 bases). This CDR3 has 13 residues. V was shortened by 2 bases and J by 4 bases, with 11 bases between the two germline ends. The germline V gene has CDR1 GTSNPN and CDR2 SVGIG (reference sequence). DNA for the CDR3: TGTGCCTGGAGTCTCTGGGGGGGCTATGGCTACACCTTC. This encodes CAWSLWGGYGYTF.

This chain links TRBV15 with TRBJ2-5; no clear D. The germline gives CDR1 LNHNV, CDR2 YYDKDF (reference sequence). The V end was cut by 1 base, the J end by 5 bases, with 14 bases between. The CDR3 consists of 15 residues. CDR3 protein: CATSRGSTEWETQYF. The CDR3 DNA reads TGTGCCACCAGCAGAGGTTCGACGGAGTGGGAGACCCAGTACTTC. Looking up the rest from reference TRBV15 and TRBJ2-5 gives the full variable domain: DAMVIQNPRYQVTQFGKPVTLSCSQTLNHNVMYWYQQKSSQAPKLLFHYYDKDFNNEADTPDNFQSRRPNTSFCFLDIRSPGLGDTAMYLCATSRGSTEWETQYFGPGTRLLVL.

The V gene is TRBV6-5, the J gene TRBJ1-6, with D maybe TRBD1 (5 bases). V dropped 0 bases and J dropped 12 bases, with 9 bases sitting between them. The CDR3 consists of 13 residues. Germline CDR1 MNHEY, CDR2 SVGAGI. CDR3 in amino acids: CASSYSGQGPLHF. In nucleotides, the CDR3 is TGTGCCAGCAGTTACTCGGGTCAGGGACCCCTCCACTTT.